The 11 T cell receptor beta chains given below trace back to one sample, sequenced in a study of post-analysis software for immune sequencing data. Whole-study findings and limits: TRBV segments more frequent in patients than in controls numbered a few and included TRBV5-6, TRBV5-1 and TRBV20-1.

The authors incorporated unique molecular identifiers into the TCR beta cDNA libraries. A single record per CDR3 protein comes from TCRdb applying MiXCR to the PCR reads. The sample yields hundreds of thousands of distinct CDR3 sequences, roughly 45% seen once. Their recognized antigens are unknown. The specimen sequenced was blood. All receptors derive from a girl under 18 with multiple sclerosis.

This clonotype was picked up many times. This sequence joins TRBV5-1 and TRBJ2-6; D gene ambiguous. This CDR3 is 14 amino acids long. V was trimmed by 0 bases and J by 0 bases, leaving 1 base between them. Germline values: CDR1 SGHRS, CDR2 YFSETQ. CDR3 sequence (DNA): TGCGCCAGCAGCTTGGCCTCTGGGGCCAACGTCCTGACTTTC. Translation gives CASSLASGANVLTF.

This chain connects TRBV12-3 or TRBV12-4 to TRBJ2-1; a weak D match, TRBD1 (6 bases). The CDR3 contains 14 residues. The germline V and J ends were trimmed by 1 base and 6 bases, with 10 bases remaining between them. In DNA, the CDR3 is TGTGCCAGCAGTTTAGACAGGGTTTCCAATGAGCAGTTCTTC. It encodes CASSLDRVSNEQFF.

This clonotype was counted ten times or more. The chain uses TRBV7-2 and TRBJ2-1, with D hard to call. V gave up 5 bases and J gave up 4 bases, with 9 bases separating them. Germline CDR1 SGHTA, CDR2 FQGNSA. The CDR3 runs to 13 residues. In DNA form, the CDR3 reads TGTGCCAGCAGCCTACAGAAATACAATGAGCAGTTCTTC. This translates into CASSLQKYNEQFF.

V gene TRBV28 combines with J gene TRBJ2-4, with D uncertain. The end of the DNA fits TRBJ2-5 better, so the J call may be wrong. This CDR3 comprises 13 residues. Germline loops: CDR1 MDHEN, CDR2 SYDVKM. CDR3 DNA sequence: TGTGCCAGCAGTTTTCCCAAAGGCGGGACCCAGTACTTC. It codes for CASSFPKGGTQYF.

J is TRBJ2-5 and V is TRBV4-3, with D hard to call. V was clipped by 1 base and J by 0 bases, with 6 bases between them. The CDR3 has 14 amino acids. CDR1 and CDR2 (germline): LGHNA, YSLEER. The CDR3 is CASSQGIYQETQYF. CDR3 DNA sequence: TGCGCCAGCAGCCAAGGGATTTACCAAGAGACCCAGTACTTC.

The chain carries TRBV2 and TRBJ2-3; D gene unclear. CDR3 length: 14 amino acids. The V gene's germline CDR1 is SNHLY and CDR2 FYNNEI. V was pared by 0 bases and J by 0 bases, with 4 bases between. The CDR3 sequence is CASSEAISTDTQYF. The CDR3 bases are TGTGCCAGCAGTGAAGCCATCAGCACAGATACGCAGTATTTT.

V and J are TRBV29-1 and TRBJ1-2; D call uncertain. CDR3 length: 11 amino acids. The V end was cut by 8 bases, the J end by 5 bases, with 12 bases between. Germline V gene data show CDR1 as SQVTM and CDR2 as ANQGSEA. CDR3 protein: CSKPEGYGYTF. CDR3 DNA: TGCAGCAAACCGGAAGGGTATGGCTACACCTTC. Combining the CDR3 with reference TRBV29-1 and TRBJ1-2 gives the whole variable domain SAVISQKPSRDICQRGTSLTIQCQVDSQVTMMFWYRQQPGQSLTLIATANQGSEATYESGFVIDKFPISRPNLTFSTLTVSNMSPEDSSIYLCSKPEGYGYTFGSGTRLTVV.

This clonotype has just a few counts. The chain combines TRBV7-2 with TRBJ2-5, with 9 bases identical to TRBD2. The germline V gene has CDR1 SGHTA and CDR2 FQGNSA. The CDR3 length is 14 residues. J gave up 11 bases and V 3 bases, and 10 bases lay outside the gene matches. The CDR3 sequence: CASSFGTSSNEQYF. The CDR3 coding sequence is TGTGCCAGCAGCTTCGGGACTAGCAGCAATGAGCAGTACTTC.

This clonotype turned up a few times. This rearrangement joins TRBV3-1 to TRBJ2-1; TRBD2 matches 9 bases. This CDR3 is built from 17 residues. CDR1 is LGHDT and CDR2 is YNNKEL in the germline V gene (reference sequence). Unmatched junction bases numbered 11, after V lost 4 bases and J lost 4 bases. This CDR3 reads CASSLTGTSITYNEQFF. The DNA of the CDR3 is TGTGCCAGCAGCCTAACCGGGACTAGCATCACGTACAATGAGCAGTTCTTC.

J is TRBJ1-2 and V is TRBV12-3 or TRBV12-4, with 8 bases fitting TRBD1. CDR3 length equals 14 residues. With 6 bases clipped from V and 6 bases from J, the junction kept 9 bases outside the gene matches. This CDR3 is CASRETGEDDGYTF. In DNA form, the CDR3 reads TGTGCCAGCAGAGAGACAGGGGAGGATGATGGCTACACCTTC.

V and J are TRBV6-2 or TRBV6-3 and TRBJ2-1; D unresolved. The CDR3 runs to 14 residues. V lost 5 bases and J lost 4, with 12 bases in between. From germline, CDR1 is MNHEY and CDR2 SVGEGT. The CDR3 sequence is CASSQHRGYNEQFF. CDR3 DNA: TGTGCCAGCAGTCAGCATCGTGGGTACAATGAGCAGTTCTTC.